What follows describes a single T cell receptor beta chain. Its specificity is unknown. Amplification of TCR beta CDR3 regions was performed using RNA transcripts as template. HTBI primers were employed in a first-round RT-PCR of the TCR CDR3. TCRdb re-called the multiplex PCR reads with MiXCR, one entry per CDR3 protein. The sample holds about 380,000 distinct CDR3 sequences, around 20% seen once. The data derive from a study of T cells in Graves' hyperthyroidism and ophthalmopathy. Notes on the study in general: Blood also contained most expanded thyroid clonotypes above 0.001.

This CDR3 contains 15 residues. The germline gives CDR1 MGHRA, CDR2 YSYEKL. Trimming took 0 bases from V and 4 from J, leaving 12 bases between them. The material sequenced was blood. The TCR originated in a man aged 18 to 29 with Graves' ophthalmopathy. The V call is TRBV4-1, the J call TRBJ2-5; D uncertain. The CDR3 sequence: CASSQDRILGETQYF. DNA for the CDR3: TGCGCCAGCAGCCAAGATCGGATATTAGGAGAGACCCAGTACTTC.